Listed below are T cell receptor beta chains from one sample, sequenced in a study of blood T cell repertoires in COVID-19. Only in-frame clones appear in the TCRdb table, and some are missing; sequencing was by immunoSEQ multiplex PCR. Among fewer than 250,000 clones listed, approximately 82% were seen once. The sample consisted of peripheral blood. Receptor source: a man over 45 with active or convalescent COVID-19. The CDR3 runs from the conserved cysteine through the conserved F or W. A D gene is named only where the DNA matches it firmly.

J | D | V | CDR3
TRBJ2-5 | TRBD2 | TRBV5-1 | CASSRGGRETQYF
TRBJ2-5 | TRBD2 | TRBV5-1 | CASSPLAARQETQYF
TRBJ2-5 | NA | TRBV28 | CASSSPPGSPETQYF
TRBJ2-7 | TRBD1 | TRBV11-3 | CASSLDCTGTGKFYEQYF
TRBJ2-5 | TRBD2 | TRBV6-2/TRBV6-3 | CASSGLDEYQETQYF
TRBJ2-5 | TRBD2 | TRBV5-6 | CASSLTSGKETQYF
TRBJ2-1 | TRBD2 | TRBV7-9 | CASSMSRLAGGNEQFF
TRBJ2-3 | TRBD2 | TRBV11-2 | CASSLGLAGETDTQYF
TRBJ2-3 | TRBD2 | TRBV9 | CASSLRGLAGGTDTQYF
TRBJ1-3 | NA | TRBV6-5 | CATRGSGNTIYF
TRBJ2-3 | TRBD1 | TRBV27 | CASSFLGQGASLQDTQYF
TRBJ1-1 | TRBD1 | TRBV19 | CASSIKAQGAEAFF
TRBJ1-2 | TRBD1 | TRBV9 | CASRGTGLGSYGYTF
TRBJ2-7 | NA | TRBV7-8 | CASSLDRRQAASSYEQYF
TRBJ2-7 | TRBD1 | TRBV5-1 | CASGQVSVPEQYF
TRBJ1-1 | TRBD1 | TRBV5-1 | CASSGGQGKNTEAFF
TRBJ1-4 | NA | TRBV9 | CARARGVTNEKLFF
TRBJ1-5 | NA | TRBV19 | CASSSRQLNSNQPQHF
TRBJ1-3 | TRBD1 | TRBV19 | CASGDNRGTIYF
TRBJ2-5 | TRBD2 | TRBV27 | CASSFGGRAWGETQYF
TRBJ1-2 | NA | TRBV30 | CAWADFFGSGYTF
TRBJ1-3 | TRBD1 | TRBV2 | CASSEMRGQGNTIYF
TRBJ1-6 | NA | TRBV10-3 | CAISDGRHFNSPLHF
TRBJ1-1 | NA | TRBV3-1/TRBV3-2 | CASRSDGDEAFF
TRBJ1-4 | TRBD1 | TRBV23-1 | CASSHDSDRGRRATNEKLFF
TRBJ2-2 | TRBD1 | TRBV11-3 | CASSAGTGSGGELFF
TRBJ2-7 | TRBD1 | TRBV27 | CASRPGQVSYEQYF
TRBJ1-2 | NA | TRBV30 | CAWSGTAYGYTF
TRBJ1-1 | NA | TRBV5-1 | CASSLDGTTEAFF
TRBJ1-2 | TRBD1 | TRBV6-1 | CASSEDYQGGSNYGYTF
TRBJ1-2 | TRBD1 | TRBV6-1 | CASSEVGGTGYGYTF
TRBJ1-1 | TRBD1 | TRBV5-5 | CASSDGQGIFTEAFF
TRBJ1-2 | TRBD1 | TRBV24-1 | CATSDFGTGGGGYTF
TRBJ2-3 | NA | TRBV21-1 | CASRSGGEQRYTDTQYF
TRBJ2-1 | TRBD1 | TRBV7-9 | CATSKGAGAYNEQFF
TRBJ2-6 | NA | TRBV2 | CASSQRDSGANVLTF
TRBJ1-1 | NA | TRBV28 | CASSLWGRANTEAFF
TRBJ2-3 | NA | TRBV6-5 | CAIQNSDTSADTQYF
TRBJ2-6 | TRBD1 | TRBV5-1 | CASSPSTGTGANVLTF
TRBJ2-1 | TRBD1 | TRBV27 | CASIPLGQGFNEQFF
TRBJ1-2 | NA | TRBV7-8 | CASSLEYSTYGYTF
TRBJ2-2 | NA | TRBV15 | CATAPDSLGTGELFF
TRBJ1-2 | TRBD1 | TRBV27 | CASSTGQSYGYTF
TRBJ1-1 | TRBD1 | TRBV5-1 | CATRQGKTEAFF
TRBJ2-7 | TRBD2 | TRBV6-5 | CASSPQLAGIPYF
TRBJ2-1 | NA | TRBV24-1 | CATSDSTALSYNEQFF
TRBJ1-2 | TRBD1 | TRBV4-1 | CASSQPGTGVAYGYTF
TRBJ1-3 | TRBD1 | TRBV7-2 | CASSPRTGVSGNTIYF
TRBJ1-1 | TRBD1 | TRBV27 | CASSPGQGRTEAFF
TRBJ2-5 | TRBD2 | TRBV3-1/TRBV3-2 | CASSQEGTSGGGLQETQYF
TRBJ1-2 | TRBD1 | TRBV7-9 | CASSAGTATNYGYTF
TRBJ1-3 | TRBD1 | TRBV4-1 | CASSQVDREGNTIYF
TRBJ1-1 | NA | TRBV7-9 | CALVVEGYTEAFF
TRBJ1-1 | TRBD1 | TRBV19 | CASSIQGANTEAFF
TRBJ2-3 | NA | TRBV15 | CATSRVGGDTQYF
TRBJ1-2 | NA | TRBV30 | CAWSVKGTYGYTF
TRBJ1-2 | NA | TRBV18 | CASSPSGQYHGYTF
TRBJ2-3 | TRBD2 | TRBV2 | CASSGGGLASDTQYF
TRBJ2-2 | TRBD1 | TRBV25-1 | CASQTGAYTGELFF
TRBJ2-2 | TRBD2 | TRBV28 | CASSQAGAGTGELFF